This T cell receptor (beta chain) emerged from a study of blood T cell repertoires in COVID-19. Study details: From the United States, Italy and Spain came samples of acute and convalescent COVID-19.

Assay used: immunoSEQ multiplex PCR; TCRdb lists only in-frame clones, some missing. The repertoire holds 79,000 or so clones, with 65% to 90% as singletons. The ends were cut back, 3 bases at V and 15 bases at J, with 12 bases in the middle. The CDR3 is 11 residues long. Germline V gene data show CDR1 as LNHDA and CDR2 as SQIVND (reference sequence). This clone is a singleton in its sample. The V and J genes are TRBV19 and TRBJ2-1; possibly TRBD1 for D (5 bases). The clonotype comes from a human donor in a cohort sampled during active COVID-19. Specimen: peripheral blood. The CDR3 loop reads CASSIGKGWFF. CDR3 DNA sequence: TGTGCCAGTAGTATTGGCAAGGGGTGGTTCTTC.